The next 14 T cell receptor beta chains were all read from a single sample in a study of T cell responses to AZD1222 COVID-19 vaccine listed by TCRdb under 2021. The receptor library was made with the immunoSEQ multiplex PCR assay. Drawn from immuneACCESS, this table holds only the in-frame rearrangements with V and J called that TCRdb kept. Clones are partly lost; checked studies trace under half to an unresolved V gene and leave the rest unexplained. The sample contains more than 150,000 clones, approximately 90% of them found a single time. The biggest ten clones account for approximately 1.5% of the sample. Interpreted using the paper, the time point label stands for: about 28 days (+/-7) after the second vaccine dose. Sequencing was performed on peripheral blood, taken 28 days after the second AZD1222 dose. Source of these receptors: an adult who received the AZD1222 COVID-19 vaccine.

The V and J genes are TRBV5-6 and TRBJ2-1; the D gene is possibly TRBD2 (5 bases). The germline V and J ends were trimmed by 4 bases and 9 bases, with 20 bases remaining between them. Germline CDR1 and CDR2: SGHDT and YYEEEE. The CDR3 has 15 residues. CDR3 amino acids: CASSQEGLPHTEQFF. The CDR3 coding sequence is TGTGCCAGCAGCCAAGAAGGACTCCCTCATACTGAGCAGTTCTTC. Together with reference TRBV5-6 and TRBJ2-1, the CDR3 gives the full variable domain: DAGVTQSPTHLIKTRGQQVTLRCSPKSGHDTVSWYQQALGQGPQFIFQYYEEEERQRGNFPDRFSGHQFPNYSSELNVNALLLGDSALYLCASSQEGLPHTEQFFGPGTRLTVL.

The chain is built from TRBV9 and TRBJ1-2; D gene uncertain. CDR1 is SGDLS and CDR2 is YYNGEE in the germline V gene. V lost 10 bases and J 4 bases, leaving 14 bases between the germline ends. This CDR3 contains 12 residues. The CDR3 DNA reads as TGTGCCGTTCCTCGTGACATCTATGGCTACACCTTC. Its protein is CAVPRDIYGYTF.

This chain uses TRBV20-1 with TRBJ1-1; D is unresolved. This CDR3 has 11 amino acids. In germline, CDR1 is DFQATT, CDR2 SNEGSKA (reference sequence). Trimming pared 4 bases from V and 8 bases from J, leaving 11 bases between. Written as DNA, the CDR3 is TGCAGTGCTAAGGGAGTCGAGGAAGCTTTCTTT. It specifies CSAKGVEEAFF.

The chain combines TRBV12-3 or TRBV12-4 with TRBJ1-1; TRBD1 is a possible D gene (6 bases). The V gene lost 6 bases and the J gene lost 3 bases, with 11 bases spanning the gap. This CDR3 spans 13 amino acids. In DNA, the CDR3 is TGTGCCAGCAGCCGATACAGGGACACTGAAGCTTTCTTT. Amino acids: CASSRYRDTEAFF.

The genes are TRBV7-3 and TRBJ2-2; 12 bases are a match to TRBD2. V trimming: 5 bases; J trimming: 4 bases; junction bases outside the gene matches: 5. This CDR3 region has 16 residues. Germline assignment: CDR1 SGHTA and CDR2 FQGTGA. CDR3 in DNA: TGTGCCAGCAGCACATCGACTAGCGGGAGCACCGGGGAGCTGTTTTTT. It encodes CASSTSTSGSTGELFF.

This clone was counted a single time. The chain is built from TRBV5-4 and TRBJ1-1, with D unclear. V dropped 5 bases and J dropped 1 base, with 9 bases sitting between them. CDR1 SGHNT and CDR2 YYREEE come from the germline V gene (reference sequence). The CDR3 totals 13 residues. CDR3 DNA: TGTGCCAGCAGTACTACTCGGAACACTGAAGCTTTCTTT. Its protein is CASSTTRNTEAFF.

For this clone: The same CDR3 is also encoded by other DNA sequences in this sample. The chain uses TRBV3-1 (or the pseudogene TRBV3-2) and TRBJ1-6, with TRBD1 as a possible D gene (6 bases). Germline CDR1 is LGHDT and CDR2 is YNNKEL (reference sequence). This CDR3 is built from 14 residues. Trimming removed 3 bases at V and 7 bases at J, with 10 bases between. The CDR3 sequence is CASSQVQGNSPLHF. The CDR3, as DNA: TGTGCCAGCAGCCAGGTACAGGGAAATTCACCCCTCCACTTT.

Remarks on this clone: Relative to the germline gene, one junction end is altered; a read error may explain this. The V gene is TRBV2, the J gene TRBJ1-6; D gene ambiguous. Germline lookup yields CDR1 SNHLY and CDR2 FYNNEI. The CDR3 is made up of 11 amino acids. CDR3 amino acids: CASSEFGLLDF. CDR3 nucleotides: TGTGCCAGCAGTGAATTTGGCTTACTTGACTTT.

The rearrangement links TRBV18 to TRBJ2-5, with D unresolved. V was clipped by 5 bases and J by 2 bases, with 6 bases between them. The CDR3 loop spans 12 amino acids. Germline CDR1 and CDR2: KGHSH and LQKENI. CDR3 in amino acids: CASSGPQETQYF. CDR3 DNA: TGTGCCAGCTCAGGCCCACAAGAGACCCAGTACTTC.

The chain recombines TRBV7-6 with TRBJ2-2, with D uncertain. The germline V gene has CDR1 SGHVS and CDR2 FNYEAQ. Between the trimmed V and J ends, which lost 1 base and 4 bases, there was a span of 16 bases. The CDR3 is 17 amino acids. CDR3: CASSLDLTAVVTGELFF. As DNA, the CDR3 is TGTGCCAGCAGCTTAGATCTTACGGCCGTTGTCACCGGGGAGCTGTTTTTT.

The rearrangement links TRBV4-1 to TRBJ1-2, with D uncertain. CDR1 MGHRA and CDR2 YSYEKL come from the germline V gene. Between the trimmed V and J ends, which lost 3 bases and 8 bases, there was a span of 16 bases. The CDR3 length is 14 residues. CDR3 sequence reads: CASSQGRPNKGYTF. The CDR3 coding sequence is TGCGCCAGCAGCCAGGGCAGGCCCAATAAAGGCTACACCTTC.

DNA for the CDR3: TGTGCCAGCAGCACGCCAACGGGCGATGAGCAGTTCTTC. This translates into CASSTPTGDEQFF. V is TRBV7-6 and J is TRBJ2-1; no clear D gene. Trimming took off 5 bases at V and 8 bases at J, with 13 bases between the two ends. Looked up from germline, CDR1 is SGHVS and CDR2 is FNYEAQ. This CDR3 has 13 residues.

The chain links TRBV9 to TRBJ1-1, with TRBD1 matching 8 bases. V lost 4 bases, J lost 6 bases, and 17 bases stayed unmatched. The length of the CDR3 is 17 residues. Germline CDR1 reads SGDLS; CDR2 reads YYNGEE. This CDR3 is CASSRNKDRAGTAEAFF. DNA for the CDR3: TGTGCCAGCAGCCGAAATAAGGACAGGGCAGGAACCGCTGAAGCTTTCTTT. Complete variable domain (other parts from reference TRBV9 and TRBJ1-1): DSGVTQTPKHLITATGQRVTLRCSPRSGDLSVYWYQQSLDQGLQFLIQYYNGEERAKGNILERFSAQQFPDLHSELNLSSLELGDSALYFCASSRNKDRAGTAEAFFGQGTRLTVV.

This chain uses TRBV7-3 with TRBJ2-3; 12 nucleotides line up with TRBD2. The CDR3 contains 16 residues. V was clipped by 1 base and J by 4 bases; unmatched bases: 3. CDR1 is SGHTA, CDR2 FQGTGA, per germline. This CDR3 is CASSLMSSGRADTQYF. In nucleotides, the CDR3 is TGTGCCAGCAGCTTAATGTCTAGCGGGAGGGCAGATACGCAGTATTTT.